A selection of T cell receptor beta chains follows, all from one sample in a study of post-analysis software for immune sequencing data. TCRdb re-called the PCR reads with MiXCR, one entry per CDR3 protein. The profile covers about 540,000 distinct CDR3 sequences, with approximately 34% appearing a single time and about 5.6% taken by the ten largest. The sample was blood. Receptors were obtained from a girl aged 2-17 years with multiple sclerosis. Both conserved end residues are part of each CDR3. D genes are given only for firm matches. Clone size is stated in some rows and not others, as once, few, many or a class when expanded.

clone size | J gene | D gene | V gene | CDR3 DNA | CDR3 protein
. | TRBJ2-4 | TRBD2 | TRBV5-1 | TGCGCCAGCAGCTGGGGGACGGGGGGAGTGACTAACATTCAGTACTTC | CASSWGTGGVTNIQYF
. | TRBJ2-5 | . | TRBV5-1 | TGCGCCAGCAGCTTGGGCAGGCAACAAGAGACCCAGTACTTC | CASSLGRQQETQYF
. | TRBJ2-3 | . | TRBV20-1 | TGCAGTGCTGACCTCTATTCTAGCACAGATACGCAGTATTTT | CSADLYSSTDTQYF
few | TRBJ1-1 | . | TRBV7-3 | TGTGCCAGCAGCCCTACTAGATTGGGACAGAACACTGAAGCTTTCTTT | CASSPTRLGQNTEAFF
. | TRBJ2-3 | TRBD2 | TRBV20-1 | TGCAGTGCTAAGGGGACTAGCGGTACAGATACGCAGTATTTT | CSAKGTSGTDTQYF
few | TRBJ2-7 | . | TRBV7-3 | TGTGCCAGCAGCAGAGGTGGAGGGCCATCCTACGAGCAGTACTTC | CASSRGGGPSYEQYF
. | TRBJ1-6 | TRBD1 | TRBV6-2/TRBV6-3 | TGTGCCAGCAGTTACGCGGCAGGGGGTAGCAATTCACCCCTCCACTTT | CASSYAAGGSNSPLHF
. | TRBJ1-2 | TRBD1 | TRBV25-1 | TGTGCCAGCAGTGAATTGGGAGGGGGCGGTGGCTACACCTTC | CASSELGGGGGYTF
few | TRBJ2-5 | . | TRBV11-2 | TGTGCCAGCAGCTTAGGGGGTTTGGGCCTCCTACCGGAGACCCAGTACTTC | CASSLGGLGLLPETQYF
. | TRBJ1-6 | . | TRBV4-1 | TGCGCCAGCAGCCAAATGGGGGGAGGGAATTCACCCCTCCACTTT | CASSQMGGGNSPLHF
few | TRBJ2-5 | . | TRBV19 | TGTGCCAGTAGTATCCGGGAGCAAGAGACCCAGTACTTC | CASSIREQETQYF
few | TRBJ2-7 | . | TRBV2 | TGTGCCAGCACCGAAGGGGACTTTCCCTACGAGCAGTACTTC | CASTEGDFPYEQYF
. | TRBJ2-7 | . | TRBV28 | TGTGCCAGCAGTTTATCGGGCACAGGGAAATACGAGCAGTACTTC | CASSLSGTGKYEQYF
. | TRBJ2-3 | TRBD2 | TRBV7-2 | TGTGCCAGCAGCTTAGTTACTAGCGGGGGTTATGGAGATACGCAGTATTTT | CASSLVTSGGYGDTQYF
few | TRBJ1-2 | . | TRBV20-1 | TGCAGTGCTAGTCTTGGAGGAGGTTTCAACTATGGCTACACCTTC | CSASLGGGFNYGYTF
few | TRBJ1-6 | TRBD1 | TRBV7-9 | TGTGCCAGCAGCGAACAGGGGACGGCTAATTCACCCCTCCACTTT | CASSEQGTANSPLHF
once | TRBJ1-1 | . | TRBV20-1 | TGCAGTGCTAGTAAGACCGGCACTGAAGCTTTCTTT | CSASKTGTEAFF
. | TRBJ2-3 | . | TRBV7-7 | TGTGCTAGCAGCTTAGCCCCCCCCAGGGGTGGGGCAGATACGCAGTATTTT | CASSLAPPRGGADTQYF
. | TRBJ2-1 | . | TRBV29-1 | TGCAGCCCCCTTGGGGGCTACAATGAGCAGTTCTTC | CSPLGGYNEQFF
few | TRBJ1-1 | . | TRBV12-3/TRBV12-4 | TGTGCCAGCAGCCCAATTCAGGGAGCTGAAGCTTTCTTT | CASSPIQGAEAFF
few | TRBJ2-7 | . | TRBV29-1 | TGCAGCGTTAGAGAGGGGCGCTACGAGCAGTACTTC | CSVREGRYEQYF
. | TRBJ2-3 | . | TRBV12-3/TRBV12-4 | TGTGCCAGCAGTTTAAAGGGAGATACGCAGTATTTT | CASSLKGDTQYF
. | TRBJ1-3 | . | TRBV12-3/TRBV12-4 | TGTGCCAGCAGCCTAATCGGTGGGGGAAACACCATATATTTT | CASSLIGGGNTIYF
. | TRBJ2-2 | TRBD2 | TRBV7-2 | TGTGCCAGCAGCAGGGGACTAGCGGGGGGGCCCGGGGAGCTGTTTTTT | CASSRGLAGGPGELFF
. | TRBJ2-3 | . | TRBV11-2 | TGTGCCAGCAGCTTAGATCCAGGGGCTAGCACAGATACGCAGTATTTT | CASSLDPGASTDTQYF
. | TRBJ2-5 | TRBD2 | TRBV5-1 | TGCGCCAGCAGTATTCGGGGGGGCGACGAGACCCAGTACTTC | CASSIRGGDETQYF
few | TRBJ1-4 | . | TRBV20-1 | TGCAGTGCTAGCCGGGGAATTGAAAAACTGTTTTTT | CSASRGIEKLFF
. | TRBJ2-5 | . | TRBV24-1 | TGTGCCACCAGTGATTTGGACCTGGATTTTGGGCAGTACTTC | CATSDLDLDFGQYF